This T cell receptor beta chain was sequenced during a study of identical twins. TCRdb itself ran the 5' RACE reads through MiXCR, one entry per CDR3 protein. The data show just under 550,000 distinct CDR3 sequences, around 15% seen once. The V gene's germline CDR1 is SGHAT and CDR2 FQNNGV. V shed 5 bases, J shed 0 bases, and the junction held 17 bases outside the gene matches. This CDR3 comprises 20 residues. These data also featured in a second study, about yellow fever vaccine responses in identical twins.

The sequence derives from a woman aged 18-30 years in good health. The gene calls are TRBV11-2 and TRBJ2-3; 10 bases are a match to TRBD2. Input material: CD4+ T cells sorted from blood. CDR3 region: CASSLKAWGPSGGSTDTQYF. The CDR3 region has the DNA TGTGCCAGCAGCCTTAAGGCGTGGGGGCCTAGCGGGGGAAGCACAGATACGCAGTATTTT.